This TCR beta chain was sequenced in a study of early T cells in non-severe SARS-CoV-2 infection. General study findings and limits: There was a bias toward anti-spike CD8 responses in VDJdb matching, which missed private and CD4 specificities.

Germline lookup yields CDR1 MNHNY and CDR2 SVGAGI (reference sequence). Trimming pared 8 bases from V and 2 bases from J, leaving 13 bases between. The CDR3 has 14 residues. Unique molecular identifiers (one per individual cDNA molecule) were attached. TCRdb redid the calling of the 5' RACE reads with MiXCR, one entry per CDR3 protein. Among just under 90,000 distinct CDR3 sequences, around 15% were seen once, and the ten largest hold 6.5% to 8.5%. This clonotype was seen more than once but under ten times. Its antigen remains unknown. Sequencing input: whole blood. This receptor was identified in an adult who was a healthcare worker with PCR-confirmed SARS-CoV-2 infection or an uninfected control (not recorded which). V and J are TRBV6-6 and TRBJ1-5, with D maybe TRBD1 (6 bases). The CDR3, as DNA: TGTGCCAGCCGCCCCAGGGGAGGCAATCAGCCCCAGCATTTT. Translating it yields CASRPRGGNQPQHF.